The 20 T cell receptor beta chains given below trace back to one sample, sequenced in a study of cytomegalovirus exposure and HLA in healthy donors. It was with 60 Vbeta and 13 Jbeta primers that the PCR ran. Sequenced by immunoSEQ multiplex PCR; TCRdb stores in-frame clones only, minus some. The data show roughly 99,000 clones, with about three quarters seen just once and around 7.4% held by the top ten. Sequenced sample: PBMCs. These receptors originate from a man younger than 45 in good health and CMV-seronegative.

This chain joins TRBV6-1 and TRBJ2-5; D gene uncertain. Deletions cut 1 base from V and 1 base from J, with 13 bases between. Germline V gives CDR1 MNHNS, CDR2 SASEGT. The length of the CDR3 is 16 residues. CDR3 coding DNA: TGTGCCAGCAGTGAAGGTTTTGCCTACCTCCAAGAGACCCAGTACTTC. It is translated as CASSEGFAYLQETQYF.

The rearrangement uses TRBV5-4 and TRBJ2-7, with 8 bases aligning to TRBD2. V dropped 0 bases and J dropped 4; count of bases not matched to a gene: 6. Germline V CDR1 and CDR2: SGHNT, YYREEE (reference sequence). The CDR3 consists of 15 residues. CDR3 protein: CASSLGAGTSYEQYF. CDR3 DNA: TGTGCCAGCAGCTTGGGCGCCGGGACTAGTTACGAGCAGTACTTC.

CDR3 nucleotide sequence: TGTGCCAGCTCACCGGGACTAGCGGGAGGGACAACCTACGAGCAGTACTTC. Protein product: CASSPGLAGGTTYEQYF. This chain uses TRBV18 with TRBJ2-7; 16 positions match TRBD2. J lost 2 bases, V lost 3 bases, and 4 bases had no gene match. Germline V gene data show CDR1 as KGHSH and CDR2 as LQKENI. The CDR3 has 17 residues.

This rearrangement joins TRBV2 to TRBJ2-1; D call uncertain. V gave up 6 bases and J gave up 4 bases, with 13 bases separating them. CDR1 and CDR2 (germline): SNHLY, FYNNEI. The CDR3 sequence is 14 residues long. CDR3 bases: TGTGCCAGCAGAGCCTCGAATTATTACAATGAGCAGTTCTTC. It specifies CASRASNYYNEQFF.

This chain connects TRBV5-1 to TRBJ2-1; D is possibly TRBD2 (5 bases). Germline V CDR1 and CDR2: SGHRS, YFSETQ. This CDR3 comprises 15 residues. V was cut by 6 bases and J by 0 bases, with 13 bases left in between. The CDR3: CASNSDFSSYNEQFF. CDR3 nucleotides: TGCGCCAGCAACTCGGACTTTTCCTCCTACAATGAGCAGTTCTTC.

The rearrangement links TRBV2 to TRBJ2-1, with 7 bases matching TRBD2. V was clipped by 3 bases and J by 8 bases; unmatched bases: 13. From germline, CDR1 is SNHLY and CDR2 FYNNEI. This CDR3 region has 16 residues. The CDR3 bases are TGTGCCAGCAGTGAGGTCTCGGCGGGAGCCGGCCATGAGCAGTTCTTC. Translated: CASSEVSAGAGHEQFF.

The chain carries TRBV28 and TRBJ2-1, with D maybe TRBD2 (5 bases). This CDR3 has 14 residues. V gave up 4 bases and J gave up 3 bases, with 10 bases separating them. Looked up from germline, CDR1 is MDHEN and CDR2 is SYDVKM. The CDR3 loop is CASSSTGYYNEQFF. DNA of the CDR3: TGTGCCAGCAGTTCTACGGGGTACTACAATGAGCAGTTCTTC.

The genes are TRBV25-1 and TRBJ2-5, with D maybe TRBD2 (6 bases). V shed 5 bases and J shed 4 bases, with 17 bases lying between them. Germline values: CDR1 MGHDK, CDR2 SYGVNS. The CDR3 is 15 residues long. The CDR3 here is CASSRDPGGSETQYF. The CDR3 DNA reads TGTGCCAGCAGTCGGGACCCTGGAGGGTCAGAGACCCAGTACTTC.

The chain joins TRBV6-6 to TRBJ2-7, with TRBD1 matching 11 bases. V dropped 0 bases and J dropped 3; count of bases not matched to a gene: 1. The germline gives CDR1 MNHNY, CDR2 SVGAGI (reference sequence). The CDR3 is 15 amino acids. The CDR3 loop is CASSYSGTGGYEQYF. DNA of the CDR3: TGTGCCAGCAGTTACTCCGGGACAGGGGGCTACGAGCAGTACTTC.

This clone showed up just a few times. The chain joins TRBV2 to TRBJ2-5; 15 nucleotides align to TRBD2. This CDR3 has 16 residues. The V gene's germline CDR1 is SNHLY and CDR2 FYNNEI. Trimming cost V 5 bases and J 5 bases; bases outside gene matches: 6. The CDR3 DNA is TGTGCCAGCAGTTGGGGACTAGCGGGAGGCGGGGAGACCCAGTACTTC. It is translated as CASSWGLAGGGETQYF.

This chain uses TRBV28 with TRBJ1-1; no clear D. The CDR3 runs to 13 residues. Germline V lookup: CDR1 MDHEN, CDR2 SYDVKM. With 7 bases removed from V and 1 base from J, the gap between germline ends came to 10 bases. DNA for the CDR3: TGTGCCAGCACCAACACAGCGAACACTGAAGCTTTCTTT. It yields the protein CASTNTANTEAFF.

J is TRBJ2-7 and V is TRBV6-6; TRBD1 might be the D (7 bases). From germline, CDR1 is MNHNY and CDR2 SVGAGI (reference sequence). CDR3 length: 13 residues. Trimming left V 10 bases short and J 6 bases short, with 19 bases between. CDR3 coding DNA: TGTGCCATCCGGGGACCCAGGGGGGCCGAGCAGTACTTC. This gives the protein CAIRGPRGAEQYF.

This clone was detected once. The chain carries TRBV6-5 and TRBJ1-5; maybe TRBD1 (6 bases). This CDR3 contains 15 residues. V lost 3 bases, J lost 2 bases, and 11 bases lay in between. CDR1 MNHEY and CDR2 SVGAGI come from the germline V gene. The CDR3 protein is CASSYGGAGNQPQHF. CDR3 nucleotide sequence: TGTGCCAGCAGTTATGGGGGGGCAGGCAATCAGCCCCAGCATTTT.

This clone was detected only once. The chain uses TRBV2 and TRBJ1-2; TRBD1 matches 9 bases. CDR3 length: 16 amino acids. CDR1 is SNHLY and CDR2 is FYNNEI in the germline V gene. The ends lost 7 bases at V and 5 bases at J; junction bases unmatched: 14. CDR3 nucleotides: TGTGCCAGCAACCGGCCGGGACAGGGTTATTCATATGGCTACACCTTC. This gives the protein CASNRPGQGYSYGYTF.

As regards this clone: The junction departs from germline at one end; a sequencing error may be responsible. The chain employs TRBV11-3 and TRBJ1-1, with unresolved D. CDR3 length equals 13 residues. CDR1 is SGHNT, CDR2 YENEEA, per germline. The CDR3: CASSVDVLSEAFF. CDR3 nucleotides: TGTGCCAGCAGCGTAGACGTCTTGTCTGAAGCTTTCTTT.

The chain combines TRBV10-1 with TRBJ2-5; 11 positions agree with TRBD1. Germline CDR1 is WNHNN and CDR2 is SYGVQD (reference sequence). V shed 0 bases and J 1 base; nucleotides not matched to a gene: 4. CDR3 length: 17 amino acids. Here the CDR3 reads CASSESTGTGGQETQYF. In DNA, the CDR3 is TGCGCCAGCAGTGAGTCGACCGGGACAGGGGGCCAAGAGACCCAGTACTTC.

The chain is built from TRBV27 and TRBJ2-7; 8 bases agree with TRBD1. This CDR3 is built from 16 residues. V shed 4 bases, J shed 1 base, and the junction held 9 bases outside the gene matches. Germline-derived CDR1 and CDR2 are MNHEY and SMNVEV (reference sequence). CDR3: CASSYSTGDRSYEQYF. CDR3 sequence (DNA): TGTGCCAGCAGTTATTCGACAGGGGATAGGTCCTACGAGCAGTACTTC.

This clone is a singleton in its sample. This chain joins TRBV28 and TRBJ2-7; 8 nucleotides match TRBD2. Looked up from germline, CDR1 is MDHEN and CDR2 is SYDVKM. CDR3 size: 14 residues. The junction had 3 bases not matched to a gene; V was cut back by 3 bases and J by 2 bases. CDR3 amino acids: CASSFAGGAYEQYF. CDR3 DNA sequence: TGTGCCAGCAGTTTTGCGGGGGGTGCCTACGAGCAGTACTTC.

This clone came up a few times. The chain joins TRBV9 to TRBJ2-3; 8 nucleotides align to TRBD2. The CDR3 consists of 16 residues. V was pared by 0 bases and J by 2 bases, with 5 bases of the junction left unmatched. The V gene's germline CDR1 is SGDLS and CDR2 YYNGEE. CDR3 DNA: TGTGCCAGCAGCGTAGGAGGCGGGGGGACCACAGATACGCAGTATTTT. This translates into CASSVGGGGTTDTQYF.

The rearrangement joins TRBV5-1 to TRBJ2-1, with 9 nucleotides matching TRBD2. Germline CDR1 SGHRS, CDR2 YFSETQ. J lost 0 bases, V lost 0 bases, and 4 bases had no gene match. The CDR3 is made up of 17 amino acids. CDR3 loop: CASSLGLAGRSYNEQFF. DNA of the CDR3: TGCGCCAGCAGCTTGGGCCTAGCGGGGCGCTCCTACAATGAGCAGTTCTTC.